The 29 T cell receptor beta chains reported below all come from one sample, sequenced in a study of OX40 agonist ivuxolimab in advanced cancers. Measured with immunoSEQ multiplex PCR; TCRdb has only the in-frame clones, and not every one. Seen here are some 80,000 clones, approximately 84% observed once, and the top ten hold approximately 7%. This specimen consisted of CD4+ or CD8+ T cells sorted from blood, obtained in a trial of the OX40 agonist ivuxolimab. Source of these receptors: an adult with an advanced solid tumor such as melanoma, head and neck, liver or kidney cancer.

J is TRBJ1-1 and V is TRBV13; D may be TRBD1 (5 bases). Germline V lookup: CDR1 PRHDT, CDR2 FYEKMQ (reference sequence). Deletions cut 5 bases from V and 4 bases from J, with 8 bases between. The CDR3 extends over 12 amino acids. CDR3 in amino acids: CASSQGFTEAFF. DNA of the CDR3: TGTGCCAGCAGCCAGGGTTTCACTGAAGCTTTCTTT.

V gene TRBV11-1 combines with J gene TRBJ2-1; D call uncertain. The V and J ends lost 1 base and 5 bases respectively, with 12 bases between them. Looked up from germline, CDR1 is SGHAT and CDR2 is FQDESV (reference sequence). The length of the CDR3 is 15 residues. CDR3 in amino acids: CASSLVSGWNNEQFF. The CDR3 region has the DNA TGTGCCAGCAGCTTAGTCAGTGGGTGGAACAATGAGCAGTTCTTC.

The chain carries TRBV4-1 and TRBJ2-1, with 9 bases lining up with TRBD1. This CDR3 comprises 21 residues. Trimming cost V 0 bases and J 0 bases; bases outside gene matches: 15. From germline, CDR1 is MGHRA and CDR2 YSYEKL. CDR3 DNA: TGCGCCAGCAGCCAAGATCGTGGGTACAGGGGGCGGTCGAGCTCCTACAATGAGCAGTTCTTC. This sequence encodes CASSQDRGYRGRSSSYNEQFF.

The CDR3 protein is CASSQETGSNTEAFF. The CDR3 DNA reads as TGTGCCAGCAGCCAAGAAACAGGATCGAACACTGAAGCTTTCTTT. The chain couples TRBV14 to TRBJ1-1; D is possibly TRBD1 (5 bases). With 0 bases removed from V and 1 base from J, the gap between germline ends came to 9 bases. The length of the CDR3 is 15 residues. Germline V lookup: CDR1 SGHDN, CDR2 FVKESK.

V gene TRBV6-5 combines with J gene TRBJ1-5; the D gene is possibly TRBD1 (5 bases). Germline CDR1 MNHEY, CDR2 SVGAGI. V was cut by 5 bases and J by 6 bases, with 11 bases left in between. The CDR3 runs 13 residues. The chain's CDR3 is CASSTGGGQPQHF. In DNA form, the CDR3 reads TGTGCCAGCAGTACAGGCGGGGGTCAGCCCCAGCATTTT.

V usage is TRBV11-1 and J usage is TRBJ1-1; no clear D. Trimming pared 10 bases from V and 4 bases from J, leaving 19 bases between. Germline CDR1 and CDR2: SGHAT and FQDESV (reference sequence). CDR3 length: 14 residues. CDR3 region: CATKQDRRGTEAFF. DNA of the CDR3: TGTGCCACCAAGCAAGACCGGCGAGGCACTGAAGCTTTCTTT.

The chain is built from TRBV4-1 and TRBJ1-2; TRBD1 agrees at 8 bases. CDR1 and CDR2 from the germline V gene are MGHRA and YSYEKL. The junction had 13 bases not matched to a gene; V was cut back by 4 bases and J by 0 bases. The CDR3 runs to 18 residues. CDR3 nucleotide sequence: TGCGCCAGCAGCCCCGGCACGGACAGGGTGAAAGCTAACTATGGCTACACCTTC. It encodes CASSPGTDRVKANYGYTF.

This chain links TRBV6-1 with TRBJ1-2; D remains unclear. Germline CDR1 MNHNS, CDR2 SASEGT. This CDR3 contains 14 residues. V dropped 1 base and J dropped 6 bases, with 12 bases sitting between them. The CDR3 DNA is TGTGCCAGCAGTGAAGATCGGGGTTACCATGGCTACACCTTC. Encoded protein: CASSEDRGYHGYTF.

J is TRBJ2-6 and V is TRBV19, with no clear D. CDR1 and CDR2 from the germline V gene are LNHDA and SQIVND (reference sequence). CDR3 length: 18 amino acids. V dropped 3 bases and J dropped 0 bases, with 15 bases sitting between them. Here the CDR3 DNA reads TGTGCCAGTAGTATTCGGAGCACGTTTGGCTCTGGGGCCAACGTCCTGACTTTC. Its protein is CASSIRSTFGSGANVLTF.

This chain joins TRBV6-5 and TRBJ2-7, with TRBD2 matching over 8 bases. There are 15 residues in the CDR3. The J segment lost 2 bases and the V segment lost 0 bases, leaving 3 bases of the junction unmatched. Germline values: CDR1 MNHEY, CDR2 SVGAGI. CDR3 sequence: CASSYSGGGTYEQYF. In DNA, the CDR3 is TGTGCCAGCAGTTACTCTGGCGGGGGGACCTACGAGCAGTACTTC.

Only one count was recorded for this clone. Written as DNA, the CDR3 is TGCAGCGTGAGAGACAGATTTTCCTACGAGCAGTACTTC. Translating gives CSVRDRFSYEQYF. V gene TRBV29-1 combines with J gene TRBJ2-7; a possible D gene is TRBD1 (5 bases). The CDR3 is 13 residues long. Deletions cut 6 bases from V and 1 base from J, with 13 bases between. CDR1 and CDR2 from the germline V gene are SQVTM and ANQGSEA.

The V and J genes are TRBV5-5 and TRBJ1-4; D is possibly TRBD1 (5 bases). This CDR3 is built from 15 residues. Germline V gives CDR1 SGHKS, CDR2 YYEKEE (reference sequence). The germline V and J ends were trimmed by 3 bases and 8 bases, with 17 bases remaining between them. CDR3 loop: CASSSLGEKWEKLFF. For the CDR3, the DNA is TGTGCCAGCAGCTCCCTAGGGGAGAAGTGGGAAAAACTGTTTTTT.

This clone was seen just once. For the CDR3, the DNA is TGTGCCATCAGTGATAAGGGGACTGCAAATTCACCCCTCCACTTT. It codes for CAISDKGTANSPLHF. V and J are TRBV10-3 and TRBJ1-6, with a weak D call TRBD1 (5 bases). With 3 bases removed from V and 7 bases from J, the gap between germline ends came to 13 bases. CDR3 size: 15 residues. Germline CDR1 reads ENHRY; CDR2 reads SYGVKD.

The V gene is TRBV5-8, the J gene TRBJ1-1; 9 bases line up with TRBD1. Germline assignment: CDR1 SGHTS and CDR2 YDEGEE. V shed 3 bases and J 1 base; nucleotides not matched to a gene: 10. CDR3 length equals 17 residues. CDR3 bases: TGTGCCAGCAGCTCAACTTATTCGGGACAGGGGAACACTGAAGCTTTCTTT. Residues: CASSSTYSGQGNTEAFF.

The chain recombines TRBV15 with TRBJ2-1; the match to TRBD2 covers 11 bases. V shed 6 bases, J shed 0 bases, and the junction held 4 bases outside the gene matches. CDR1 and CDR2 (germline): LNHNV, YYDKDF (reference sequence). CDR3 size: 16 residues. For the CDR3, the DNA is TGTGCCACCAGACTAACTAGCGGGGGCTCCTACAATGAGCAGTTCTTC. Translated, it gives CATRLTSGGSYNEQFF.

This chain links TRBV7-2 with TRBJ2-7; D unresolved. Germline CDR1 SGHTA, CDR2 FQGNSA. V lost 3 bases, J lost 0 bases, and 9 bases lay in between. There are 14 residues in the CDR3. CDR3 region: CASSFSLDSYEQYF. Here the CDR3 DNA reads TGTGCCAGCAGCTTTTCACTGGACTCCTACGAGCAGTACTTC.

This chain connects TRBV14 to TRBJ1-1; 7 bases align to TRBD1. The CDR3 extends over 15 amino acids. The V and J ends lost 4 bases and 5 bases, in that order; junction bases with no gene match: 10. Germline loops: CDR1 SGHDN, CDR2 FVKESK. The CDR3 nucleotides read TGTGCCAGCAGCCGATCCACAGGGGTTAGGACTGAAGCTTTCTTT. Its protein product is CASSRSTGVRTEAFF.

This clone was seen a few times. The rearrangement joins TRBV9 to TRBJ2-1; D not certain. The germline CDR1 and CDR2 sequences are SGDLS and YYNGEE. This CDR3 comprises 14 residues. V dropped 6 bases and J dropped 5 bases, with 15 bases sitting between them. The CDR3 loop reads CASTVGRQHNEQFF. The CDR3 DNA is TGTGCCAGCACCGTTGGTAGGCAGCACAATGAGCAGTTCTTC. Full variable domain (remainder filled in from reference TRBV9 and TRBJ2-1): DSGVTQTPKHLITATGQRVTLRCSPRSGDLSVYWYQQSLDQGLQFLIQYYNGEERAKGNILERFSAQQFPDLHSELNLSSLELGDSALYFCASTVGRQHNEQFFGPGTRLTVL.

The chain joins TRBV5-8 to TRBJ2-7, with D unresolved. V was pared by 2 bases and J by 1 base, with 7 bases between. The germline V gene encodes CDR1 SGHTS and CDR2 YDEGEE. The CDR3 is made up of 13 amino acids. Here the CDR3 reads CASSFRLSYEQYF. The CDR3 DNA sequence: TGTGCCAGCAGCTTCCGTTTATCCTACGAGCAGTACTTC.

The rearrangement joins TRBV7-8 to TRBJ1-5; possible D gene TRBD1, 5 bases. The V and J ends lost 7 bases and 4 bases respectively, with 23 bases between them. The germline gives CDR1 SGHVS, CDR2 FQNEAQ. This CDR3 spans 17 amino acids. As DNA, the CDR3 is TGTGCCAGCATCCCCAAGCCATGGGTCAGGGAAAATCAGCCCCAGCATTTT. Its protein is CASIPKPWVRENQPQHF.

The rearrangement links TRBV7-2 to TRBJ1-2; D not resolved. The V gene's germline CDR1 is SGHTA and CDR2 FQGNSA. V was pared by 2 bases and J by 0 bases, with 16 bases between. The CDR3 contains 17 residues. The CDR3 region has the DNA TGTGCCAGCAGCTTATTGATTGGGAGCCCCTCTAACTATGGCTACACCTTC. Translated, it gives CASSLLIGSPSNYGYTF.

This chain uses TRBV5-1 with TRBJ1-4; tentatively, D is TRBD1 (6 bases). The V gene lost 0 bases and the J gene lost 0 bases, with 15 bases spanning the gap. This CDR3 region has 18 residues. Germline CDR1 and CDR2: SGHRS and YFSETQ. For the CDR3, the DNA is TGCGCCAGCAGCTTGGGACAGGTAGCAATTGCAACTAATGAAAAACTGTTTTTT. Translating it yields CASSLGQVAIATNEKLFF.

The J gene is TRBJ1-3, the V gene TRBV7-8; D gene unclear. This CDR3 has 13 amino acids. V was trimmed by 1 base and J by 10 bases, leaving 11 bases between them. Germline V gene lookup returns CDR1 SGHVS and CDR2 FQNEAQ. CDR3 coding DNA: TGTGCCAGCAGCTTAGAGCCCAGCGCTACCATATATTTT. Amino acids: CASSLEPSATIYF.

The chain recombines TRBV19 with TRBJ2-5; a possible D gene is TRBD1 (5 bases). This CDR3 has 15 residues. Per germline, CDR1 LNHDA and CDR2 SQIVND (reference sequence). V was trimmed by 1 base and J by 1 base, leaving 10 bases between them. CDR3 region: CASSIATGPQETQYF. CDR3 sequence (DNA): TGTGCCAGTAGTATAGCTACAGGTCCCCAAGAGACCCAGTACTTC.

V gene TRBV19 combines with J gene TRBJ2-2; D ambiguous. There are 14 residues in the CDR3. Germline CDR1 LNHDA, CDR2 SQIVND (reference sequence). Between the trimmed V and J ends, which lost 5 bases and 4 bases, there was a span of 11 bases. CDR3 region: CASSFYSGTGELFF. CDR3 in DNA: TGTGCCAGTAGTTTCTACTCAGGCACCGGGGAGCTGTTTTTT. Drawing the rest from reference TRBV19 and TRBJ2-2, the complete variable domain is DGGITQSPKYLFRKEGQNVTLSCEQNLNHDAMYWYRQDPGQGLRLIYYSQIVNDFQKGDIAEGYSVSREKKESFPLTVTSAQKNPTAFYLCASSFYSGTGELFFGEGSRLTVL.

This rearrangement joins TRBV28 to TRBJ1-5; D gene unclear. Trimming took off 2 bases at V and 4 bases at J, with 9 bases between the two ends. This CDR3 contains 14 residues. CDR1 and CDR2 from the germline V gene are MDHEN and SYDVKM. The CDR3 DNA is TGTGCCAGCAGTTTAACACAGTTAAATCAGCCCCAGCATTTT. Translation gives CASSLTQLNQPQHF.

The CDR3 loop is CASSQGQFYGYTF. The CDR3 nucleotides read TGTGCCAGCAGCCAAGGACAGTTCTATGGCTACACCTTC. V usage is TRBV14 and J usage is TRBJ1-2; D is possibly TRBD1 (5 bases). Trimming removed 1 base from V and 4 bases from J, with 7 bases in between. CDR3 length: 13 amino acids. Germline-derived CDR1 and CDR2 are SGHDN and FVKESK.

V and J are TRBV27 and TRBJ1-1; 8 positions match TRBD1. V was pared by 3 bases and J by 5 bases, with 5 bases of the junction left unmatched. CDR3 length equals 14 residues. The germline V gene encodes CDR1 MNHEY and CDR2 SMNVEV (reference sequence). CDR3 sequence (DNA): TGTGCCAGCAGTTTTAGACAGGGGAGGACTGAAGCTTTCTTT. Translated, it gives CASSFRQGRTEAFF.

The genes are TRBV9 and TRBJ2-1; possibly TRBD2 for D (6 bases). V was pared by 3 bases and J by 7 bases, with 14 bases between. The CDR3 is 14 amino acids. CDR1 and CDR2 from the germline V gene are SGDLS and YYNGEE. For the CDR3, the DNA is TGTGCCAGCAGCGCCCCGGGACTTATGAATGAGCAGTTCTTC. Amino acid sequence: CASSAPGLMNEQFF.